This entry lists 28 T cell receptor beta chains sequenced from one sample in a study of OX40 agonist ivuxolimab in advanced cancers. Assay: immunoSEQ multiplex PCR; the TCRdb copy retains only in-frame clones and omits some. The data hold about 47,000 clones, with approximately 86% observed a single time. Sequenced material: CD4+ or CD8+ T cells sorted from blood, taken in a trial of the OX40 agonist ivuxolimab. The receptors come from an adult with an advanced solid tumor such as melanoma, head and neck, liver or kidney cancer.

As DNA, the CDR3 is TGTGCCAGCGACGCAGGGGAAGGCACTGAAGCTTTCTTT. Translation gives CASDAGEGTEAFF. The V and J genes are TRBV2 and TRBJ1-1, with a tentative D call TRBD1 (6 bases). V lost 8 bases to trimming and J lost 4 bases, with 14 bases between them. The germline V gene has CDR1 SNHLY and CDR2 FYNNEI. The CDR3 consists of 13 residues.

Of note for this clone: The identical CDR3 is also encoded by other nucleotide sequences in the sample. This sequence joins TRBV30 and TRBJ2-2; possibly TRBD1 for D (5 bases). The CDR3 length is 17 residues. Trimming shortened V by 0 bases and J by 3 bases, and 17 bases separated the two germline ends. Germline CDR1 reads GTSNPN; CDR2 reads SVGIG (reference sequence). As DNA, the CDR3 is TGTGCCTGGAGTGTATGGCCCCCACAGGTTGACACCGGGGAGCTGTTTTTT. Translating it yields CAWSVWPPQVDTGELFF. The full variable domain, with the rest looked up from reference TRBV30 and TRBJ2-2, is SQTIHQWPATLVQPVGSPLSLECTVEGTSNPNLYWYRQAAGRGLQLLFYSVGIGQISSEVPQNLSASRPQDRQFILSSKKLLLSDSGFYLCAWSVWPPQVDTGELFFGEGSRLTVL.

This clone was recorded a few times. The chain uses TRBV30 and TRBJ1-1, with 7 positions matching TRBD1. Losses at the gene ends were 0 bases for V and 3 bases for J; bases not matched to a gene: 1. The CDR3 is 13 amino acids. Germline V lookup: CDR1 GTSNPN, CDR2 SVGIG (reference sequence). The CDR3 region is CAWSVQGYTEAFF. The CDR3 nucleotides read TGTGCCTGGAGTGTACAGGGGTACACTGAAGCTTTCTTT.

The rearrangement uses TRBV27 and TRBJ2-7, with 12 bases aligning to TRBD1. This CDR3 is 14 amino acids long. CDR1 is MNHEY and CDR2 is SMNVEV in the germline V gene (reference sequence). Unmatched junction bases numbered 2, after V lost 2 bases and J lost 6 bases. The CDR3: CASSLGTGGSEQYF. CDR3 bases: TGTGCCAGCAGTTTAGGGACAGGGGGCAGCGAGCAGTACTTC.

The V gene is TRBV27, the J gene TRBJ2-1, with 7 bases lining up with TRBD2. The CDR3 length is 15 residues. Trimming took 5 bases from V and 4 from J; bases not matched to a gene: 8. Germline assignment: CDR1 MNHEY and CDR2 SMNVEV (reference sequence). The CDR3 sequence is CASSPGTNPYNEQFF. The CDR3 nucleotides are TGTGCCAGCAGTCCCGGGACTAACCCGTACAATGAGCAGTTCTTC.

The chain links TRBV7-2 to TRBJ1-4; TRBD1 aligns across 7 bases. The germline CDR1 and CDR2 sequences are SGHTA and FQGNSA. J gave up 7 bases and V 0 bases, and 5 bases lay outside the gene matches. The CDR3 sequence is 15 residues long. The CDR3 protein is CASSLATGEGEKLFF. The DNA of the CDR3 is TGTGCCAGCAGCTTAGCAACAGGGGAAGGTGAAAAACTGTTTTTT.

The J gene is TRBJ1-2, the V gene TRBV27; the D is unclear. The CDR3 length is 13 residues. Germline CDR1 MNHEY, CDR2 SMNVEV (reference sequence). Deletions cut 0 bases from V and 6 bases from J, with 8 bases between. CDR3 nucleotide sequence: TGTGCCAGCAGTTTATCTGGGGAAAATGGCTACACCTTC. Encoded protein: CASSLSGENGYTF.

This clone showed up just once. CDR3 protein: CASTEEVGGGYQPQHF. CDR3 sequence (DNA): TGTGCCAGCACCGAAGAGGTGGGGGGGGGATATCAGCCCCAGCATTTT. The chain has TRBV7-2 and TRBJ1-5; D is perhaps TRBD1 (5 bases). In germline, CDR1 is SGHTA, CDR2 FQGNSA. The CDR3 sequence is 16 residues long. The V end lost 7 bases, the J end lost 5 bases, and 21 bases lay between the germline ends. The full variable domain, rest sourced from reference TRBV7-2 and TRBJ1-5, is GAGVSQSPSNKVTEKGKDVELRCDPISGHTALYWYRQSLGQGLEFLIYFQGNSAPDKSGLPSDRFSAERTGGSVSTLTIQRTQQEDSAVYLCASTEEVGGGYQPQHFGDGTRLSIL.

The chain combines TRBV14 with TRBJ1-5; no clear D. This CDR3 is 14 amino acids long. The V end was cut by 2 bases, the J end by 0 bases, with 5 bases between. Germline lookup yields CDR1 SGHDN and CDR2 FVKESK. The CDR3 region is CASSQRNSNQPQHF. Here the CDR3 DNA reads TGTGCCAGCAGCCAACGGAATAGCAATCAGCCCCAGCATTTT.

This chain links TRBV4-1 with TRBJ2-7, with 7 positions matching TRBD2. V shed 2 bases, J shed 3 bases, and the junction held 13 bases outside the gene matches. The CDR3 length is 17 residues. Germline CDR1 MGHRA, CDR2 YSYEKL. This chain's CDR3 is CASSQMPLGGGNYEQYF. As DNA, the CDR3 is TGCGCCAGCAGCCAAATGCCTCTTGGCGGGGGTAACTACGAGCAGTACTTC.

The V gene is TRBV10-3, the J gene TRBJ2-3, with 8 bases lining up with TRBD1. Trimming removed 5 bases from V and 1 base from J; junction bases left unmatched: 23. CDR3 length: 21 residues. Germline values: CDR1 ENHRY, CDR2 SYGVKD. The CDR3 sequence is CAISPGTGHNSRLGGTDTQYF. The CDR3 bases are TGTGCCATCAGTCCCGGGACAGGTCACAATTCTCGCCTGGGGGGCACAGATACGCAGTATTTT.

The V call is TRBV6-5, the J call TRBJ2-7; 8 nucleotides agree with TRBD2. Trimming at V came to 7 bases and at J to 3 bases, leaving 8 bases not matched to a gene. The CDR3 consists of 14 residues. Germline CDR1 and CDR2: MNHEY and SVGAGI. The CDR3 region is CASTRTGGDYEQYF. DNA for the CDR3: TGTGCCAGCACTCGTACGGGGGGGGACTACGAGCAGTACTTC.

The chain carries TRBV10-3 and TRBJ2-7; 8 bases fit TRBD1. CDR3 length equals 14 residues. Germline V lookup: CDR1 ENHRY, CDR2 SYGVKD. Trimming at V came to 0 bases and at J to 6 bases, leaving 4 bases not matched to a gene. The CDR3 region has the DNA TGTGCCATCAGTGAGTCCGGGGGACAGGTCGAGCAGTACTTC. It yields the protein CAISESGGQVEQYF.

This chain's CDR3 is CARISQGGYSNQPQHF. CDR3 DNA: TGTGCCAGAATTTCCCAGGGCGGATATAGCAATCAGCCCCAGCATTTT. This chain connects TRBV5-3 to TRBJ1-5; D is possibly TRBD1 (5 bases). TRBV5-3 qualifies as an ORF whose function is uncertain. The CDR3 extends over 16 amino acids. The ends were cut back, 6 bases at V and 0 bases at J, with 16 bases in the middle.

The chain recombines TRBV6-4 with TRBJ2-2; 9 bases map to TRBD2. The trim removed 0 bases at V and 7 bases at J, leaving 6 bases unmatched. The CDR3 covers 16 residues. Germline CDR1 and CDR2: MRHNA and SNTAGT. Written as DNA, the CDR3 is TGTGCCAGCAGTGACTCGATGGGACTAGCTGGCGGGGAGCTGTTTTTT. This gives the protein CASSDSMGLAGGELFF.

This clone was detected only once. This rearrangement joins TRBV10-2 to TRBJ2-1; TRBD2 matches at 8 bases. CDR1 and CDR2 (germline): WSHSY, SAAADI. This CDR3 is built from 18 residues. Germline trimming cut 7 bases from V and 2 bases from J; bases unmatched to any gene: 16. CDR3 DNA: TGCGCCAGCACCTTAACCCGGGGGGGCCCCACTACCTACAATGAGCAGTTCTTC. Translating it yields CASTLTRGGPTTYNEQFF.

The chain couples TRBV18 to TRBJ2-7; TRBD2 might be the D (5 bases). The CDR3 loop spans 15 amino acids. V lost 3 bases and J 0 bases, leaving 12 bases between the germline ends. Germline-derived CDR1 and CDR2 are KGHSH and LQKENI. CDR3 protein: CASSPNVGSSYEQYF. The CDR3 DNA sequence: TGTGCCAGCTCACCGAATGTGGGGAGCTCCTACGAGCAGTACTTC.

The chain employs TRBV6-5 and TRBJ2-1; D not resolved. CDR1 and CDR2 from the germline V gene are MNHEY and SVGAGI. Trimming left V 1 base short and J 8 bases short, with 3 bases between. The CDR3 spans 11 residues. CDR3 DNA: TGTGCCAGCAGTTACTATGATGAGCAGTTCTTC. This gives the protein CASSYYDEQFF.

This chain connects TRBV4-2 to TRBJ2-2; TRBD1 aligns across 7 bases. The CDR3 sequence is 14 residues long. Germline CDR1 LGHNA, CDR2 YNFKEQ. Germline trimming cut 2 bases from V and 5 bases from J; bases unmatched to any gene: 2. CDR3 amino acids: CASSQPGQTGELFF. The CDR3 DNA follows: TGTGCCAGCAGCCAACCGGGACAGACCGGGGAGCTGTTTTTT.

V gene TRBV5-6 combines with J gene TRBJ2-1, with D possibly matching TRBD2 (5 bases). The germline CDR1 and CDR2 sequences are SGHDT and YYEEEE. Trimming took 0 bases from V and 10 from J, leaving 8 bases between them. This CDR3 comprises 12 residues. The chain's CDR3 is CASSLDQREQFF. The CDR3 DNA is TGTGCCAGCAGCTTGGACCAGCGGGAGCAGTTCTTC.

The V and J genes are TRBV9 and TRBJ1-1; D is undetermined. The CDR3 runs to 13 residues. V shed 4 bases and J shed 0 bases, with 7 bases lying between them. Germline V gene data show CDR1 as SGDLS and CDR2 as YYNGEE. CDR3 region: CASSPSVNTEAFF. In nucleotides, the CDR3 is TGTGCCAGCAGCCCCTCGGTGAACACTGAAGCTTTCTTT.

The chain recombines TRBV7-8 with TRBJ1-1; possibly TRBD1 for D (5 bases). The CDR3 covers 12 residues. Germline CDR1 is SGHVS and CDR2 is FQNEAQ. The V gene lost 2 bases and the J gene lost 6 bases, with 7 bases spanning the gap. CDR3 nucleotide sequence: TGTGCCAGCAGCTTACCGGGACCTGAAGCTTTCTTT. It is translated as CASSLPGPEAFF.

V usage is TRBV11-1 and J usage is TRBJ2-7; TRBD1 might be the D (5 bases). The length of the CDR3 is 13 residues. V was clipped by 7 bases and J by 2 bases, with 12 bases between them. Germline V gene data show CDR1 as SGHAT and CDR2 as FQDESV (reference sequence). This chain's CDR3 is CASNQGAAYEQYF. CDR3 nucleotides: TGTGCCAGCAACCAAGGGGCCGCCTACGAGCAGTACTTC.

The rearrangement links TRBV6-5 to TRBJ1-1; 8 nucleotides match TRBD1. The length of the CDR3 is 14 residues. J lost 10 bases, V lost 10 bases, and 17 bases had no gene match. The germline CDR1 and CDR2 sequences are MNHEY and SVGAGI. CDR3 bases: TGTGCCACTCTTACAGGGACAGGCGTTGGAGGAGCTTTCTTT. This translates into CATLTGTGVGGAFF.

The J gene is TRBJ2-5, the V gene TRBV9; D tentatively fits TRBD1 or TRBD2 (6 bases each). The CDR3 sequence is 16 residues long. Trimming took off 4 bases at V and 2 bases at J, with 18 bases between the two ends. CDR1 is SGDLS and CDR2 is YYNGEE in the germline V gene. CDR3 loop: CASSPPGASVQETQYF. The CDR3 DNA reads TGTGCCAGCAGCCCCCCGGGGGCTAGCGTACAAGAGACCCAGTACTTC.

V usage is TRBV14 and J usage is TRBJ2-7; 7 nucleotides line up with TRBD1. Germline CDR1 is SGHDN and CDR2 is FVKESK. V lost 4 bases and J lost 4; bases outside the gene matches: 4. The CDR3 loop spans 13 amino acids. CDR3 coding DNA: TGTGCCAGCAGCCTGAGGGGGCCTTACGAGCAGTACTTC. Protein: CASSLRGPYEQYF. Full variable domain (rest looked up from reference TRBV14 and TRBJ2-7): EAGVTQFPSHSVIEKGQTVTLRCDPISGHDNLYWYRRVMGKEIKFLLHFVKESKQDESGMPNNRFLAERTGGTYSTLKVQPAELEDSGVYFCASSLRGPYEQYFGPGTRLTVT.

The DNA for the CDR3 is TGTGCCAGCAGGGCGGACGGCGCAGATACGCAGTATTTT. This sequence encodes CASRADGADTQYF. The rearrangement uses TRBV28 and TRBJ2-3, with D unresolved. Trimming removed 6 bases at V and 4 bases at J, with 11 bases between. The CDR3 consists of 13 residues. CDR1 MDHEN and CDR2 SYDVKM come from the germline V gene.

V is TRBV13 and J is TRBJ2-5, with TRBD1 as a possible D gene (6 bases). Trimming left V 0 bases short and J 5 bases short, with 10 bases between. This CDR3 is built from 14 residues. The germline V gene encodes CDR1 PRHDT and CDR2 FYEKMQ (reference sequence). CDR3 protein: CASSLGQGLETQYF. CDR3 nucleotide sequence: TGTGCCAGCAGCTTAGGGCAGGGGCTGGAGACCCAGTACTTC. The full variable domain, completed using reference TRBV13 and TRBJ2-5, is AAGVIQSPRHLIKEKRETATLKCYPIPRHDTVYWYQQGPGQDPQFLISFYEKMQSDKGSIPDRFSAQQFSDYHSELNMSSLELGDSALYFCASSLGQGLETQYFGPGTRLLVL.